This T cell receptor beta chain appears in the sequencing data of a study of control samples from healthy donors and cancer patients. Sequencing used immunoSEQ multiplex PCR; TCRdb keeps in-frame clones, though not all of them. The sample consists of approximately 27,000 clones, 85% of them appearing once. Germline CDR1 SEHNR, CDR2 FQNEAQ (reference sequence). This CDR3 has 16 residues. V was trimmed by 1 base and J by 3 bases, leaving 13 bases between them. The sample taken for sequencing was PBMCs. The sequence derives from a woman in her sixties or seventies with head and neck cancer. This chain uses TRBV7-9 with TRBJ2-1; the D gene is possibly TRBD1 (5 bases). CDR3 bases: TGTGCCAGCAGCTTAGTCGGACAACCCATCTACAATGAGCAGTTCTTC. Protein sequence: CASSLVGQPIYNEQFF.